This T cell receptor beta chain was sequenced for a study of CD8+ T cells in alopecia areata. The authors extracted RNA and reverse transcribed it into cDNA as the sequencing template. Produced via immunoSEQ multiplex PCR; TCRdb's table is partial and in-frame only. The sample records about 90,000 clones, 44% being singletons. Study observations and caveats: Normal scalp had lower clonality than lesional scalp, with alopecia totalis/universalis lesions showing this most strongly.

The CDR3 covers 14 residues. Trimming took 5 bases from V and 6 from J; bases not matched to a gene: 5. Germline V gene data show CDR1 as MNHNY and CDR2 as SVGAGI (reference sequence). To note about this clone: Its antigen remains unknown.

The treatment was: oral pan-JAK inhibitor, 5-10 mg twice daily. From alopecia areata patients, lesional scalp punch biopsies and peripheral blood were collected. PBMCs provided sorted CD4+ and CD8+ T cells. This chain joins TRBV6-6 and TRBJ1-5; 9 bases match TRBD1. The specimen was CD8+ T cells sorted from blood, collected at week 24, from a patient treated with tofacitinib. The source of this sequence is a human donor with alopecia areata. CDR3 DNA: TGTGCCAGCAGTCCGACAGGGGGAAGTCAGCCCCAGCATTTT. This encodes CASSPTGGSQPQHF.